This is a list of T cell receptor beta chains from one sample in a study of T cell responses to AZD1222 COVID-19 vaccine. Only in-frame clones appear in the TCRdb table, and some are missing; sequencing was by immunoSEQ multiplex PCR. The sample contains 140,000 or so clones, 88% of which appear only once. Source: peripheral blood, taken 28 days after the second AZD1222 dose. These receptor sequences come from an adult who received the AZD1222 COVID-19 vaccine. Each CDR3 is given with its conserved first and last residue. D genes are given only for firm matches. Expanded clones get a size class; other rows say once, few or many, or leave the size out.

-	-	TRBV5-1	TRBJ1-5	TGCGCCAGCAGCTTGATAGGGATTGGTCAGCCCCAGCATTTT	CASSLIGIGQPQHF
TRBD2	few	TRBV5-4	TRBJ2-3	TGTGCCAGCAGCTTGAGTTCGGCAGGGAGGGGAGATACGCAGTATTTT	CASSLSSAGRGDTQYF
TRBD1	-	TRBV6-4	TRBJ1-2	TGTGCCAAGCTCGGGACAGGGGCCCGGGAAGGCTACACCTTC	CAKLGTGAREGYTF
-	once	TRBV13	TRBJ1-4	TGTGCCAGCAGCCACCTGGGTACAGGCTCGGGAGAAAAACTGTTTTTT	CASSHLGTGSGEKLFF
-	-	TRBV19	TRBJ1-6	TGTGCCAGTAGGGGCCCTGTAAGCTCCTATAATTCACCCCTCCACTTT	CASRGPVSSYNSPLHF
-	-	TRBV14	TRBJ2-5	TGTGCCAGCAGCCGGGGTTCGGGGGGCGCGGAGACCCAGTACTTC	CASSRGSGGAETQYF
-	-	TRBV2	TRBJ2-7	TGTGCCAGCAGTGAAGGGCAGCGCTACGAGCAGTACTTC	CASSEGQRYEQYF
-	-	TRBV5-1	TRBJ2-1	TGCGCCAGCAGCTTCCAGGGTTCACATGAGCAGTTCTTC	CASSFQGSHEQFF
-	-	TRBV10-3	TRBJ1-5	TGTGCCATCAGTGAGGGAGGGGAGCGTATCCGGCCCCAGCATTTT	CAISEGGERIRPQHF
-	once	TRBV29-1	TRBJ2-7	TGCAGCGTTGCTGGGAACGGCCTCGAGCAGTACTTC	CSVAGNGLEQYF
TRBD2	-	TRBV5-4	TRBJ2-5	TGTGCCAGCAGCTCCTGGGGAGCGGGAGTCGAAGAGACCCAGTACTTC	CASSSWGAGVEETQYF
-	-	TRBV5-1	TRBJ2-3	TGCGCCAGCAGCTTGGGACAGTTCAACACAGATACGCAGTATTTT	CASSLGQFNTDTQYF
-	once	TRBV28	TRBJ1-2	TGTGCCAGCAGCTCGGTTGGGGCGGATTATGGCTACACCTTC	CASSSVGADYGYTF
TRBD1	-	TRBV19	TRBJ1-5	TGTGCCAGTAGTCGACAGGGTAATAGCAATCAGCCCCAGCATTTT	CASSRQGNSNQPQHF
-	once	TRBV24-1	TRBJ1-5	TGTGCCACCAGTGATTCCCCCCCGGGGGGCGCGAGGCAGCCCCAGCATTTT	CATSDSPPGGARQPQHF
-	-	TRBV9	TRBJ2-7	TGTGCCAGCAGCGTGACACCGGGGGGCAACGAGCAGTACTTC	CASSVTPGGNEQYF
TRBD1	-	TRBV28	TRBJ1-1	TGTGCCAGCAGTCCAGGGGGTAGTATGGCTGAAGCTTTCTTT	CASSPGGSMAEAFF